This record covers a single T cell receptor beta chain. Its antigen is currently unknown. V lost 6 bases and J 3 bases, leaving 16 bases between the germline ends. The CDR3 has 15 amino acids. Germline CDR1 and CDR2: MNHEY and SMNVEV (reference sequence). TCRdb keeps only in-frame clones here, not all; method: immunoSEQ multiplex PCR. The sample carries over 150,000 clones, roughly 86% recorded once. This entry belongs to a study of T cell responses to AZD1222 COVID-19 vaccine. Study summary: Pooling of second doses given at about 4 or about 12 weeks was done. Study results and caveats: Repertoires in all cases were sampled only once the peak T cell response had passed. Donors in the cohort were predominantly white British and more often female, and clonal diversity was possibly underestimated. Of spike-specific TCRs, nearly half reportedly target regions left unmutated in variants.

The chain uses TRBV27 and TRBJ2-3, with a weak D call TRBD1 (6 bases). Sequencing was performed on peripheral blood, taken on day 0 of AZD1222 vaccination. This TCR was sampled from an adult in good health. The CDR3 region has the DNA TGTGCCAGCAGGGGTCAGGGGTTTGTTACAGATACGCAGTATTTT. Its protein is CASRGQGFVTDTQYF.